These 29 T cell receptor beta chains share one sample of origin, sequenced in a study of T cells expressing NK-cell markers. No DNA is given; TCRdb re-called the 5' RACE reads and lists each CDR3 protein once. The data show roughly 380,000 distinct CDR3 sequences, and the top ten clones hold 5.2%. The sample consisted of blood T cells: a sorted CD56 or NKG2C T cell subset, CD4+ or CD8+ T cells, or bulk PBMC T cells (not recorded which). Source of these receptors: a man aged 18-70 years in good health.

This sequence joins TRBV7-2 and TRBJ2-5; without DNA, the TCRdb call of TRBD1 cannot be checked. Germline CDR1 SGHTA, CDR2 FQGNSA. The CDR3 spans 14 residues. The CDR3: CASSSLDRKETQYF.

The chain uses TRBV7-9 and TRBJ1-6; the TCRdb call, TRBD1, lacks DNA for checking. CDR1 is SEHNR and CDR2 is FQNEAQ in the germline V gene (reference sequence). CDR3 size: 17 residues. Here the CDR3 reads CASSPGVGGQHNSPLHF.

The J gene is TRBJ2-3, the V gene TRBV5-1. CDR1 is SGHRS and CDR2 is YFSETQ in the germline V gene. There are 14 residues in the CDR3. CDR3 protein: CASRTRASTDTQYF.

The V gene is TRBV7-2, the J gene TRBJ2-7; TCRdb picks TRBD2, but there is no DNA to check that call. Germline loops: CDR1 SGHTA, CDR2 FQGNSA. This CDR3 has 16 amino acids. This CDR3 is CASRGALAGSTYEQYF. Drawing the rest from reference TRBV7-2 and TRBJ2-7, the complete variable domain is GAGVSQSPSNKVTEKGKDVELRCDPISGHTALYWYRQSLGQGLEFLIYFQGNSAPDKSGLPSDRFSAERTGGSVSTLTIQRTQQEDSAVYLCASRGALAGSTYEQYFGPGTRLTVT.

This sequence joins TRBV12-3 or TRBV12-4 and TRBJ1-5; the D call of TRBD1 rests on TCRdb alone, since no DNA is present to check it. The CDR3 extends over 13 amino acids. The CDR3 sequence: CASSLALTGYQHF.

This chain joins TRBV3-1 and TRBJ1-1; the D call from TCRdb, TRBD1, cannot be confirmed without DNA. CDR1 and CDR2 from the germline V gene are LGHDT and YNNKEL (reference sequence). CDR3 length: 15 amino acids. CDR3 amino acids: CASSLRDRGNAEAFF.

V is TRBV5-6 and J is TRBJ2-3; lacking DNA, the TRBD1 call made by TCRdb goes unchecked. The germline CDR1 and CDR2 sequences are SGHDT and YYEEEE. The CDR3 has 14 residues. Here the CDR3 reads CASSHRTGTDTQYF.

V gene TRBV7-2 combines with J gene TRBJ2-3; TCRdb indicates TRBD2, and absent DNA this call remains unverified. The CDR3 covers 15 residues. Per the germline V gene, CDR1 is SGHTA and CDR2 is FQGNSA. CDR3 amino acids: CASSAQAGGSDTQYF.

The rearrangement joins TRBV1 to TRBJ1-1; as DNA is missing, the TRBD1 call by TCRdb cannot be tested. TRBV1 is described as a pseudogene. CDR3 length: 17 amino acids. CDR3 loop: CTSSQDHTDRDYTEAFF.

The gene calls are TRBV7-2 and TRBJ1-2. CDR3 length: 15 amino acids. Per the germline V gene, CDR1 is SGHTA and CDR2 is FQGNSA. The CDR3 loop is CASSPRMIVPYGYTF.

The CDR3 region is CASSTRGYGSPLHF. The chain recombines TRBV6-1 with TRBJ1-6; absent DNA, TCRdb's TRBD1 call cannot be checked. The CDR3 contains 14 residues. CDR1 and CDR2 from the germline V gene are MNHNS and SASEGT.

CDR3 residues: CASGSSGGGMSPLHF. The rearrangement links TRBV12-5 to TRBJ1-6. This CDR3 spans 15 amino acids. The germline gives CDR1 LGHNT, CDR2 FRNRAP.

The chain recombines TRBV12-3 or TRBV12-4 with TRBJ2-5; the D call of TRBD1 rests on TCRdb alone, since no DNA is present to check it. The CDR3 is 13 residues long. CDR3 residues: CASSLRGLETQYF.

V is TRBV6-4 and J is TRBJ2-3; as DNA is missing, the TRBD1 call by TCRdb cannot be tested. CDR3 size: 15 residues. Germline V gene data show CDR1 as MRHNA and CDR2 as SNTAGT. The CDR3 protein is CASSSGTGVGDTQYF.

This chain links TRBV27 with TRBJ1-2; TCRdb selects TRBD1, and the lack of DNA leaves this call unchecked. Germline loops: CDR1 MNHEY, CDR2 SMNVEV (reference sequence). The CDR3 extends over 15 amino acids. CDR3 protein: CASSSSPRGLYGYTF.

J is TRBJ1-2 and V is TRBV12-3 or TRBV12-4. The CDR3 runs to 14 residues. The CDR3 sequence is CASSRDDKVYGYTF.

The chain recombines TRBV29-1 with TRBJ2-1; TCRdb designates TRBD2, a call that cannot be tested without DNA. Looked up from germline, CDR1 is SQVTM and CDR2 is ANQGSEA. The CDR3 contains 13 residues. The CDR3 sequence: CSVRASGYNEQFF.

The chain uses TRBV12-3 or TRBV12-4 and TRBJ1-5; TCRdb designates TRBD1, a call that cannot be tested without DNA. The CDR3 loop spans 16 amino acids. The CDR3 loop reads CASSWGDGRGNQPQHF.

The J gene is TRBJ1-2, the V gene TRBV10-3; TCRdb's D call of TRBD1 is untestable without DNA. Germline assignment: CDR1 ENHRY and CDR2 SYGVKD. This CDR3 region has 14 residues. The CDR3 reads CAISTDRDLYGYTF.

The genes are TRBV18 and TRBJ2-7; the TCRdb D gene call, TRBD2, has no DNA to confirm it. The CDR3 consists of 15 residues. Germline CDR1 and CDR2: KGHSH and LQKENI. This CDR3 reads CASSAASAVSYEQYF.

The genes are TRBV1 and TRBJ1-1; TCRdb outputs TRBD1, but without DNA this stays unchecked. TRBV1 corresponds to a pseudogene. The CDR3 loop spans 17 amino acids. CDR3 protein: CTSSQDRGGQKNTEAFF.

This chain links TRBV20-1 with TRBJ2-3; TCRdb names TRBD1, which stays unverified in the absence of DNA. Germline V gene sequence: CDR1 DFQATT, CDR2 SNEGSKA (reference sequence). This CDR3 region has 15 residues. CDR3: CSARDQFRGADTQYF.

The chain is built from TRBV18 and TRBJ1-5; with no DNA, the TCRdb D assignment of TRBD1 cannot be verified. This CDR3 contains 18 residues. Germline loops: CDR1 KGHSH, CDR2 LQKENI. CDR3 region: CASSPVTPNDGSNQPQHF.

The chain recombines TRBV5-5 with TRBJ2-1; the D call from TCRdb, TRBD2, cannot be confirmed without DNA. Germline values: CDR1 SGHKS, CDR2 YYEKEE (reference sequence). The length of the CDR3 is 16 residues. Here the CDR3 reads CASSFSGTSGFNEQFF.

This rearrangement joins TRBV7-9 to TRBJ2-1; TCRdb indicates TRBD1, and absent DNA this call remains unverified. This CDR3 is built from 13 residues. Germline CDR1 and CDR2: SEHNR and FQNEAQ (reference sequence). The CDR3 protein is CASSLGQGSEQFF.

This rearrangement joins TRBV11-2 to TRBJ1-6; TCRdb picks TRBD1, but there is no DNA to check that call. Germline V gives CDR1 SGHAT, CDR2 FQNNGV. The CDR3 extends over 15 amino acids. The CDR3 loop is CASSLRGRNNSPLHF.

The chain uses TRBV28 and TRBJ2-7; the TCRdb call, TRBD1, lacks DNA for checking. Germline V CDR1 and CDR2: MDHEN, SYDVKM. CDR3 length: 14 amino acids. The CDR3 reads CASSLYRGSYEQYF.

The J gene is TRBJ2-5, the V gene TRBV6-2 or TRBV6-3; the TCRdb D gene call, TRBD1, has no DNA to confirm it. The CDR3 contains 14 residues. From germline, CDR1 is MNHEY and CDR2 SVGEGT. CDR3 protein: CASSTQGSGETQYF.

The chain employs TRBV27 and TRBJ1-5; TCRdb's D call of TRBD1 is untestable without DNA. The germline gives CDR1 MNHEY, CDR2 SMNVEV (reference sequence). The CDR3 covers 15 residues. The CDR3 is CASRRGGREPRPQHF.